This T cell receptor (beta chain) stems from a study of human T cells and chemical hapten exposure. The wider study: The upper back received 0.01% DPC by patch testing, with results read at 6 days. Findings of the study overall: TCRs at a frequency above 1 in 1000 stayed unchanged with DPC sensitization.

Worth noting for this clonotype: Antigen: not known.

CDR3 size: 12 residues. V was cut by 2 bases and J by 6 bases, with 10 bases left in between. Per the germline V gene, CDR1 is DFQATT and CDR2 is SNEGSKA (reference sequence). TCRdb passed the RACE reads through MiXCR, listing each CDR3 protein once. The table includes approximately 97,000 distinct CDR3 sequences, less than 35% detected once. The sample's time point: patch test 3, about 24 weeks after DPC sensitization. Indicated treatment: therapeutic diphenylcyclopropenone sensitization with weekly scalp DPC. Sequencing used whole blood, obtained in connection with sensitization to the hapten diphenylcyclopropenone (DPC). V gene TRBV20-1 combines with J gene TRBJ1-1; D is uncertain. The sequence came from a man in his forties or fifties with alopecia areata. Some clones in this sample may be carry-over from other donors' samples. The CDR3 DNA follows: TGCAGTGCTAGACCTCCCGCGTCTGAAGCTTTCTTT. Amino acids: CSARPPASEAFF.